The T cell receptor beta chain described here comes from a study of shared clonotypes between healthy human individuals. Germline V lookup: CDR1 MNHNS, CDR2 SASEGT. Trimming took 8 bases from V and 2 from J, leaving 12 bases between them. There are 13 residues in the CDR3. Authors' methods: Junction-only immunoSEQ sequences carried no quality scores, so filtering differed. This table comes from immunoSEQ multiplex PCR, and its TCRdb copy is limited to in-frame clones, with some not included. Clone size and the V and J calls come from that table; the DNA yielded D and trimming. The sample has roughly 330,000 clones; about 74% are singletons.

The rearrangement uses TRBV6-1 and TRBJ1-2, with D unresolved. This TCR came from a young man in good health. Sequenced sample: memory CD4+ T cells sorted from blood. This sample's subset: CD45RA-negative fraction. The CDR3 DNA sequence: TGTGCCAGCTCTCCGTCTACCAACTATGGCTACACCTTC. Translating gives CASSPSTNYGYTF.